This T cell receptor beta chain was recorded in a study of graft-versus-host responses after intestinal transplantation. Study-level background: Transplants were multivisceral, liver-intestinal, or isolated intestinal. Uniformly, recipients were administered anti-thymocyte globulin induction with subsequent tacrolimus and steroids for roughly three years. The study, taken as a whole, reports: Among recipient marrow samples, GvH clones were found; some appeared first in ileum or blood. Within allografts, high graft-versus-host to host-versus-graft clonal ratios were seen among patients with graft-donor T cell macrochimerism.

As for this clone: The antigen remains unidentified.

CDR1 SNHLY and CDR2 FYNNEI come from the germline V gene. Trimming left V 7 bases short and J 0 bases short, with 9 bases between. The CDR3 totals 13 residues. Sequencing was performed with immunoSEQ multiplex PCR; in TCRdb, only in-frame clones are kept and a portion is missing. The sample shows about 70,000 clones, 94% of them seen only once. Sequencing used unstimulated CD8+ T cells sorted from spleen or lymph node cells, obtained before intestinal transplant. This receptor was obtained from a human donor who received an intestinal transplant. V usage is TRBV2 and J usage is TRBJ1-2; D is ambiguous. The CDR3 loop reads CASKPPPNYGYTF. The CDR3 nucleotides are TGTGCCAGCAAGCCACCTCCTAACTATGGCTACACCTTC.